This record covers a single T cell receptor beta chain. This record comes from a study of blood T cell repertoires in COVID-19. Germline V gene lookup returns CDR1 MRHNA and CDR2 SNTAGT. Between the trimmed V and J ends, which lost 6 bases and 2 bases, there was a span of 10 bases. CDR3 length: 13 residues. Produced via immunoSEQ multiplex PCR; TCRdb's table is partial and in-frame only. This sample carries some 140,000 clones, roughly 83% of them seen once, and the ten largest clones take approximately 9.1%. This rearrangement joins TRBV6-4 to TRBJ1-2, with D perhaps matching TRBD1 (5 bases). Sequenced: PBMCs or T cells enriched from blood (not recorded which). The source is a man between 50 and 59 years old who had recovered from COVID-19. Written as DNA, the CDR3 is TGTGCCAGCAGCTCGGGGGGGAACTATGGCTACACCTTC. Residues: CASSSGGNYGYTF.